This is a list of T cell receptor beta chains from one sample in a study of blood T cell repertoires in COVID-19. TCRdb's copy holds only in-frame clones and misses some; the assay was immunoSEQ multiplex PCR. The sample lists 300,000 or so clones; around 88% were seen once. Sequences were obtained from peripheral blood. The receptors originated from a woman aged 25 to 39 who had recovered from COVID-19. Both conserved end residues are part of each CDR3. D genes are given only for firm matches. Some rows mark clone size as missing; the rest say once, few, many or name a class of expanded clone.

abundance	d_gene	j_gene	v_gene	CDR3aa	CDR3nt
NA	TRBD1	TRBJ2-5	TRBV7-2	CASSLLQHRGETQYF	TGTGCCAGCAGCTTGCTTCAGCACAGGGGAGAGACCCAGTACTTC
once	NA	TRBJ1-2	TRBV6-5	CASRADTGGYTF	TGTGCCAGCAGGGCGGACACAGGTGGCTACACCTTC
few	NA	TRBJ2-5	TRBV7-6	CASSVRERETQYF	TGTGCCAGCAGTGTGAGGGAGAGGGAGACCCAGTACTTC
few	NA	TRBJ2-1	TRBV7-9	CASSFRQDYNEQFF	TGTGCCAGCAGCTTTCGACAAGATTACAATGAGCAGTTCTTC
NA	NA	TRBJ2-3	TRBV7-6	CASSPYGSAGSDTQYF	TGTGCCAGCAGCCCCTACGGGTCGGCGGGGTCGGATACGCAGTATTTT
NA	NA	TRBJ2-3	TRBV7-2	CASSLAGADTQYF	TGTGCCAGCAGCCTTGCAGGCGCAGATACGCAGTATTTT
NA	NA	TRBJ2-1	TRBV11-2	CASSLGGSGQVYNEQFF	TGTGCCAGCAGCTTAGGGGGGTCGGGACAAGTCTACAATGAGCAGTTCTTC
NA	TRBD1	TRBJ1-6	TRBV7-9	CASSPQGQGGNSPLHF	TGTGCCAGCAGCCCCCAGGGACAGGGTGGGAATTCACCCCTCCACTTT
few	NA	TRBJ1-6	TRBV28	CASSKDRPISPLHF	TGTGCCAGCAGTAAAGACAGGCCTATTTCACCCCTCCACTTT
NA	NA	TRBJ1-6	TRBV5-4	CASSLSRGDSPLHF	TGTGCCAGCAGCTTAAGCCGAGGTGACTCACCCCTCCACTTT
NA	NA	TRBJ2-5	TRBV10-3	CAISEHRETQYF	TGTGCCATCAGTGAACACAGAGAGACCCAGTACTTC
NA	NA	TRBJ2-3	TRBV3-1/TRBV3-2	CASSQDGALNTQYF	TGTGCCAGCAGCCAAGATGGTGCACTGAATACGCAGTATTTT
NA	TRBD1	TRBJ1-6	TRBV4-1	CASSQAGTGPLPLHF	TGCGCCAGCAGCCAGGCCGGGACAGGGCCACTACCCCTCCACTTT
NA	TRBD1	TRBJ2-7	TRBV20-1	CSASPRDRQRQYF	TGCAGTGCTAGTCCACGGGACAGGCAAAGGCAGTACTTC
NA	NA	TRBJ2-1	TRBV3-1/TRBV3-2	CASSQVNGNEQFF	TGTGCCAGCAGCCAAGTGAACGGCAATGAGCAGTTCTTC
NA	TRBD2	TRBJ2-1	TRBV2	CASRSGGAVNEQFF	TGTGCCAGCCGTAGCGGGGGGGCCGTCAATGAGCAGTTCTTC
NA	TRBD2	TRBJ2-5	TRBV4-2	CASSQDIALAGGGETQYF	TGTGCCAGCAGCCAAGATATCGCGCTAGCGGGGGGAGGAGAGACCCAGTACTTC
NA	TRBD2	TRBJ2-1	TRBV4-2	CASSRGEGEQFF	TGTGCCAGCAGCCGGGGGGAGGGTGAGCAGTTCTTC
NA	TRBD1	TRBJ2-1	TRBV4-1	CASSQNRGSYNEQFF	TGCGCCAGCAGCCAAAACAGGGGCTCCTACAATGAGCAGTTCTTC
NA	TRBD2	TRBJ2-7	TRBV5-5	CASSLGLAGNYEQYF	TGTGCCAGCAGCTTGGGGCTAGCGGGAAACTACGAGCAGTACTTC
NA	NA	TRBJ2-1	TRBV25-1	CASSAPEQGYNEQFF	TGTGCCAGCAGTGCCCCTGAACAGGGTTACAATGAGCAGTTCTTC
NA	NA	TRBJ2-2	TRBV18	CASSPGQANTGELFF	TGTGCCAGCTCACCAGGGCAGGCGAACACCGGGGAGCTGTTTTTT
NA	TRBD1	TRBJ1-2	TRBV5-8	CASSEGARPYTF	TGTGCCAGCAGCGAGGGGGCGCGTCCCTACACCTTC
once	TRBD1	TRBJ1-2	TRBV5-5	CASSSLPGTGLYGYTF	TGTGCCAGCAGCTCCTTACCCGGGACAGGCCTCTATGGCTACACCTTC
NA	TRBD1	TRBJ2-5	TRBV10-3	CASWGTGRGETQYF	TGTGCCTCTTGGGGGACAGGCCGCGGGGAGACCCAGTACTTC
NA	NA	TRBJ2-7	TRBV30	CAWMDSSYEQYF	TGTGCCTGGATGGACAGCTCCTACGAGCAGTACTTC
NA	NA	TRBJ2-1	TRBV21-1	CASSRERAGSTLLLEQFF	TGTGCCAGCAGCCGAGAGAGGGCGGGGTCTACCCTCTTATTGGAGCAGTTCTTC
NA	TRBD2	TRBJ2-1	TRBV29-1	CSVEIGLAGSYNEQFF	TGCAGCGTTGAAATAGGCCTAGCGGGGTCCTACAATGAGCAGTTCTTC
NA	NA	TRBJ2-1	TRBV7-9	CASSLAASAGYNEQFF	TGTGCCAGCAGCTTAGCGGCCAGCGCTGGATACAATGAGCAGTTCTTC
NA	NA	TRBJ1-5	TRBV7-2	CASSSQEGQPQHF	TGTGCCAGCAGCTCTCAGGAGGGTCAGCCCCAGCATTTT
NA	NA	TRBJ1-4	TRBV28	CASSLPRLKNEKLFF	TGTGCCAGCAGTTTACCACGGTTGAAGAATGAAAAACTGTTTTTT
NA	NA	TRBJ2-2	TRBV25-1	CASSEYWAGANTGELFF	TGTGCCAGCAGTGAATATTGGGCAGGGGCGAACACCGGGGAGCTGTTTTTT
NA	NA	TRBJ2-4	TRBV5-3	CARSKQGPLYF	TGTGCCAGAAGCAAACAGGGACCTCTGTACTTC
NA	NA	TRBJ1-1	TRBV7-7	CASSQDRNTEAFF	TGTGCCAGCAGCCAGGACAGGAACACTGAAGCTTTCTTT